This TCR beta chain was profiled in a study of Ad26.COV2.S vaccination and SARS-CoV-2 variants. Treatment meaning: roughly 19 received Ad26.COV2.S at low or high dose, single or two shots; about five received placebo; per-sample allocation not given. After the first vaccine or placebo injection, samples were drawn on day 63. Study-wide results and limits: Reportedly, spike-specific CD8+ and CD4+ T cell responses achieved substantial breadth once vaccination had taken place.

Method: immunoSEQ multiplex PCR; TCRdb's copy keeps in-frame clones and lacks some. This sample has about 680,000 clones, with more than 80% found just once. There are 14 residues in the CDR3. J was trimmed by 11 bases and V by 4 bases; bases with no gene match: 13. CDR1 is SQVTM, CDR2 ANQGSEA, per germline. Points on this clone: Antigen specificity is unknown.

The chain has TRBV29-1 and TRBJ1-4, with 7 bases matching TRBD1. This receptor was identified in a person aged 18-65 years who received the Ad26.COV2.S COVID-19 vaccine or a placebo. Sequenced material: peripheral blood, taken in a trial of Ad26.COV2.S vaccine versus placebo. CDR3 loop: CSVARQGPGGKLFF. Written as DNA, the CDR3 is TGCAGCGTTGCACGACAGGGCCCCGGGGGTAAACTGTTTTTT.